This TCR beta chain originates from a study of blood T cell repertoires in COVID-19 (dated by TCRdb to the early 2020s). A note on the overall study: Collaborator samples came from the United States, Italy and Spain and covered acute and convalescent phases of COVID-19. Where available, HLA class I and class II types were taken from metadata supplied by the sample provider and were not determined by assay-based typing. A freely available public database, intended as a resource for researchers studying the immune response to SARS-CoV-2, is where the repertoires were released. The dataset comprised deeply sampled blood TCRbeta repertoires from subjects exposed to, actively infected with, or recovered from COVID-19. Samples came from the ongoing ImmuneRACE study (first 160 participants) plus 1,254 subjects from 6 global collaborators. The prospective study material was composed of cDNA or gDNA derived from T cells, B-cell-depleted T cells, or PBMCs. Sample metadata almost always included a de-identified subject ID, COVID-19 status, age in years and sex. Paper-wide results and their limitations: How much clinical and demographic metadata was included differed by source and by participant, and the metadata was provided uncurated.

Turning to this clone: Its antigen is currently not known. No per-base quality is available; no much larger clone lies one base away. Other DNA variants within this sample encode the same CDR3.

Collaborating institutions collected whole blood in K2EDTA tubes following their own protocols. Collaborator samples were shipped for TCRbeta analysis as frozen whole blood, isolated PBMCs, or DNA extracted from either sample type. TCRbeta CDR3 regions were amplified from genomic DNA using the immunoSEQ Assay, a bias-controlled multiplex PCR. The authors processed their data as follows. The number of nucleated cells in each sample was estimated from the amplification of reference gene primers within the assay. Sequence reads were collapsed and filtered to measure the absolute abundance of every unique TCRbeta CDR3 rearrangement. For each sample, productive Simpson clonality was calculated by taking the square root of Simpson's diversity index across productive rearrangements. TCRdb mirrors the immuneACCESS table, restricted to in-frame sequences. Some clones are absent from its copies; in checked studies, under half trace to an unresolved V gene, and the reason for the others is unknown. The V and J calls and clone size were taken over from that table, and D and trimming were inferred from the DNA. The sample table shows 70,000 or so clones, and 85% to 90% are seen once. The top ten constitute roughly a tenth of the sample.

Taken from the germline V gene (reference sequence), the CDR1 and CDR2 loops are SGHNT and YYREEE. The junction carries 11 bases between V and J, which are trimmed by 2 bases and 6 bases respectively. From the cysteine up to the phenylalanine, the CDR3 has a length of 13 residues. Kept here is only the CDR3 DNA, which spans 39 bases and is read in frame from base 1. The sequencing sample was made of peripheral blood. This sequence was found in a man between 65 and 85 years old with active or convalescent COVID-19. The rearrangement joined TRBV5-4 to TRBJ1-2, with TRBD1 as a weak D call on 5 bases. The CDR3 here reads CASSFQGGDGYTF. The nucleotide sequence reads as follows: TGTGCCAGCAGCTTTCAGGGAGGGGATGGCTACACCTTC.